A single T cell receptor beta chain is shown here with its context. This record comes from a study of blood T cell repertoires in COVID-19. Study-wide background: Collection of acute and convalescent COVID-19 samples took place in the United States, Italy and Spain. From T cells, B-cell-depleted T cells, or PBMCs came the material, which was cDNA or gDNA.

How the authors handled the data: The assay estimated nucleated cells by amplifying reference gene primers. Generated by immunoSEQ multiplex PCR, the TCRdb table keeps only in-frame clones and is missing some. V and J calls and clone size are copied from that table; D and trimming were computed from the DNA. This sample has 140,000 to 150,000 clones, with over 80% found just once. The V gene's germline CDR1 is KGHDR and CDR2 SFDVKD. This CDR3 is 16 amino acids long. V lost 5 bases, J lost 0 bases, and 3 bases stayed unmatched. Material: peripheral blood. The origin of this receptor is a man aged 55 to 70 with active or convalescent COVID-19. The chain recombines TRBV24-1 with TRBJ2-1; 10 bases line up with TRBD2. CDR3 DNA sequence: TGTGCCACCAGTGGGACTAGCGGAAGCTCCTACAATGAGCAGTTCTTC. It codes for CATSGTSGSSYNEQFF.